The source of this TCR beta chain is a study of OX40 agonist ivuxolimab in advanced cancers. Study information: Dose-escalation patients suffered from hepatocellular carcinoma, melanoma, renal cell or head and neck cancer.

Findings and caveats of the study: Clonal expansion in partial responders at 0.1-3.0 mg/kg ranked among the lowest.

As concerns this clone: Its specificity is unknown.

TCRdb's copy holds only in-frame clones and misses some; the assay was immunoSEQ multiplex PCR. The table includes around 69,000 clones, 70% to 90% detected once. The clonotype comes from an adult with an advanced solid tumor such as melanoma, head and neck, liver or kidney cancer. Here the sequenced sample was CD4+ or CD8+ T cells sorted from blood, taken in a trial of the OX40 agonist ivuxolimab.

The CDR3 spells CASSPVGGELFF. The DNA for the CDR3 is TGTGCCAGCAGCCCAGTGGGAGGGGAACTGTTTTTT. The V call is TRBV21-1, the J call TRBJ1-4. TRBV21-1 represents a pseudogene. The CDR3 is made up of 12 amino acids.